This T cell receptor beta chain was observed in a study of control samples from healthy donors and cancer patients. The repertoire was sequenced with immunoSEQ multiplex PCR; TCRdb's copy has only in-frame clones and lacks some. The sample lists 90,000 to 130,000 clones, approximately 90% occurring once. This TCR was recovered from a woman aged 55-70 years with lung cancer. Source material: PBMCs.

The CDR3 DNA sequence: TGTGCCAGCAGTTTAGAGGGCGGGGGTTGGTTCGGAAGCAATCAGCCCCAGCATTTT. Translation: CASSLEGGGWFGSNQPQHF. The gene calls are TRBV28 and TRBJ1-5; TRBD1 is a possible D gene (5 bases). Per germline, CDR1 MDHEN and CDR2 SYDVKM. V was pared by 2 bases and J by 1 base, with 21 bases between. The CDR3 sequence is 19 residues long.